This is a list of T cell receptor beta chains from one sample in a study of cytomegalovirus exposure and HLA in healthy donors. Clones were sequenced by immunoSEQ multiplex PCR, and TCRdb holds only the in-frame ones, with some missing. Among under 200,000 clones listed, more than 80% were seen once. The specimen was PBMCs. Source of these receptors: a young man in good health and CMV-seropositive. Both conserved end residues are part of each CDR3. The D gene is left open where the match is weak. Clone size is given for some rows only: seen once, a few or many times, or a class if the clone is expanded.

CDR3aa: CASSPVSHEKLFF
CDR3nt: TGCGCCAGCAGCCCGGTGAGCCATGAAAAACTGTTTTTT
j_gene: TRBJ1-4
abundance: NA
v_gene: TRBV5-1
d_gene: NA

CDR3aa: CASSYHRGRDQPQHF
CDR3nt: TGTGCCAGCAGTTACCACAGGGGGCGTGATCAGCCCCAGCATTTT
j_gene: TRBJ1-5
abundance: NA
v_gene: TRBV6-6
d_gene: TRBD1

CDR3aa: CASSLLGDRNTDTQYF
CDR3nt: TGTGCCAGCAGTTTATTAGGGGACAGGAACACAGATACGCAGTATTTT
j_gene: TRBJ2-3
abundance: NA
v_gene: TRBV28
d_gene: TRBD1

CDR3aa: CASSHGTSGSSYEQYF
CDR3nt: TGTGCCAGCAGCCACGGGACTAGCGGGAGCTCCTACGAGCAGTACTTC
j_gene: TRBJ2-7
abundance: NA
v_gene: TRBV7-2
d_gene: TRBD2

CDR3aa: CASSLFGTSSYNEQFF
CDR3nt: TGTGCCAGCAGCTTATTTGGTACTTCCTCCTACAATGAGCAGTTCTTC
j_gene: TRBJ2-1
abundance: NA
v_gene: TRBV7-8
d_gene: NA

CDR3aa: CASSWKEASTDTQYF
CDR3nt: TGTGCCAGCAGTTGGAAGGAGGCGAGCACAGATACGCAGTATTTT
j_gene: TRBJ2-3
abundance: NA
v_gene: TRBV6-5
d_gene: NA

CDR3aa: CAWSGPRGSQREGRKNEQFF
CDR3nt: TGTGCCTGGAGCGGCCCACGGGGGTCCCAGCGGGAGGGCCGGAAAAATGAGCAGTTCTTC
j_gene: TRBJ2-1
abundance: NA
v_gene: TRBV30
d_gene: TRBD2

CDR3aa: CASSIVGQGGIEQYF
CDR3nt: TGTGCCAGTAGTATTGTGGGACAGGGGGGGATCGAGCAGTACTTC
j_gene: TRBJ2-7
abundance: NA
v_gene: TRBV19
d_gene: TRBD1

CDR3aa: CASREQTDTYEQYF
CDR3nt: TGTGCCAGCAGAGAGCAAACAGATACCTACGAGCAGTACTTC
j_gene: TRBJ2-7
abundance: few
v_gene: TRBV2
d_gene: NA

CDR3aa: CASSPLRLAAERDTQYF
CDR3nt: TGTGCCAGCAGCCCTTTAAGACTAGCGGCAGAGAGGGATACGCAGTATTTT
j_gene: TRBJ2-3
abundance: NA
v_gene: TRBV27
d_gene: TRBD2

CDR3aa: CASSSSGTGAGYTF
CDR3nt: TGTGCCAGCAGCTCCTCCGGGACAGGGGCCGGCTACACCTTC
j_gene: TRBJ1-2
abundance: few
v_gene: TRBV7-9
d_gene: TRBD1

CDR3aa: CAWSVRGYSGNTIYF
CDR3nt: TGTGCCTGGAGTGTACGGGGATACTCTGGAAACACCATATATTTT
j_gene: TRBJ1-3
abundance: once
v_gene: TRBV30
d_gene: NA

CDR3aa: CASSSYSSAGGNGANVLTF
CDR3nt: TGTGCCAGCAGCTCCTACTCCTCGGCAGGGGGCAATGGGGCCAACGTCCTGACTTTC
j_gene: TRBJ2-6
abundance: NA
v_gene: TRBV11-2
d_gene: TRBD1

CDR3aa: CATTPREQDNEQFF
CDR3nt: TGTGCCACGACCCCGCGGGAGCAGGACAATGAGCAGTTCTTC
j_gene: TRBJ2-1
abundance: NA
v_gene: TRBV10-3
d_gene: TRBD2

CDR3aa: CASSSREVRAKNIQYF
CDR3nt: TGTGCCAGCAGCTCCAGGGAAGTAAGGGCCAAAAACATTCAGTACTTC
j_gene: TRBJ2-4
abundance: NA
v_gene: TRBV7-8
d_gene: NA

CDR3aa: CASSPRPETGELFF
CDR3nt: TGTGCCAGCTCACCACGGCCGGAGACCGGGGAGCTGTTTTTT
j_gene: TRBJ2-2
abundance: few
v_gene: TRBV18
d_gene: NA

CDR3aa: CASSDSDRGGYGYTF
CDR3nt: TGTGCCAGCAGTGATTCGGACAGGGGTGGCTATGGCTACACCTTC
j_gene: TRBJ1-2
abundance: NA
v_gene: TRBV25-1
d_gene: TRBD1

CDR3aa: CASSQTGGTNEKLFF
CDR3nt: TGTGCCAGCAGCCAGACAGGGGGAACTAATGAAAAACTGTTTTTT
j_gene: TRBJ1-4
abundance: NA
v_gene: TRBV5-6
d_gene: TRBD1

CDR3aa: CASSYSETGRDFGYTF
CDR3nt: TGTGCCAGCAGTTACTCGGAGACAGGGCGGGATTTTGGCTACACCTTC
j_gene: TRBJ1-2
abundance: NA
v_gene: TRBV6-6
d_gene: TRBD1

CDR3aa: CASTTGTGGSYEQYF
CDR3nt: TGTGCCAGCACTACCGGGACAGGGGGTAGCTACGAGCAGTACTTC
j_gene: TRBJ2-7
abundance: NA
v_gene: TRBV6-1
d_gene: TRBD1

CDR3aa: CASSYSPGGELFF
CDR3nt: TGTGCCAGCAGTTACTCGCCCGGCGGGGAGCTGTTTTTT
j_gene: TRBJ2-2
abundance: NA
v_gene: TRBV6-5
d_gene: NA

CDR3aa: CASSPQGANTEAFF
CDR3nt: TGTGCCAGCAGCCCCCAGGGGGCGAACACTGAAGCTTTCTTT
j_gene: TRBJ1-1
abundance: NA
v_gene: TRBV7-9
d_gene: TRBD1

CDR3aa: CASSYSESGELFF
CDR3nt: TGTGCCAGCAGTTACTCCGAGTCCGGGGAGCTGTTTTTT
j_gene: TRBJ2-2
abundance: NA
v_gene: TRBV6-5
d_gene: NA

CDR3aa: CARTSGRMGETQYF
CDR3nt: TGTGCCAGGACTAGCGGGAGGATGGGAGAGACCCAGTACTTC
j_gene: TRBJ2-5
abundance: once
v_gene: TRBV6-4
d_gene: TRBD2

CDR3aa: CASSQEQGGSYEQYF
CDR3nt: TGCGCCAGCAGCCAAGAACAGGGGGGTTCCTACGAGCAGTACTTC
j_gene: TRBJ2-7
abundance: once
v_gene: TRBV4-3
d_gene: TRBD1

CDR3aa: CASSPQGEIKPQHF
CDR3nt: TGTGCCAGCAGTCCCCAGGGGGAGATTAAGCCCCAGCATTTT
j_gene: TRBJ1-5
abundance: NA
v_gene: TRBV27
d_gene: TRBD1

CDR3aa: CASSRDRSYGYTF
CDR3nt: TGTGCCAGTAGCAGGGACAGGTCGTATGGCTACACCTTC
j_gene: TRBJ1-2
abundance: NA
v_gene: TRBV19
d_gene: TRBD1

CDR3aa: CASSEERGKQFF
CDR3nt: TGTGCCAGCAGCGAAGAGCGGGGTAAGCAGTTCTTC
j_gene: TRBJ2-1
abundance: NA
v_gene: TRBV7-6
d_gene: TRBD2

CDR3aa: CAWSVQSPPGELFF
CDR3nt: TGTGCCTGGAGTGTACAGTCCCCCCCCGGGGAGCTGTTTTTT
j_gene: TRBJ2-2
abundance: NA
v_gene: TRBV30
d_gene: NA

CDR3aa: CASRQLKSAGYEQYF
CDR3nt: TGCGCCAGCAGACAGCTCAAATCGGCAGGCTACGAGCAGTACTTC
j_gene: TRBJ2-7
abundance: NA
v_gene: TRBV4-1
d_gene: NA

CDR3aa: CASSLNSLADTQYF
CDR3nt: TGTGCCAGCAGCTTAAACTCTTTGGCAGATACGCAGTATTTT
j_gene: TRBJ2-3
abundance: NA
v_gene: TRBV7-3
d_gene: NA

CDR3aa: CASSWGHSANYGYTF
CDR3nt: TGTGCCAGCAGTTGGGGACACTCAGCTAACTATGGCTACACCTTC
j_gene: TRBJ1-2
abundance: NA
v_gene: TRBV28
d_gene: NA

CDR3aa: CASSTNRERNTIYF
CDR3nt: TGTGCCAGCAGCACGAACAGGGAAAGAAACACCATATATTTT
j_gene: TRBJ1-3
abundance: few
v_gene: TRBV11-1
d_gene: NA

CDR3aa: CASGKGGNQETQYF
CDR3nt: TGTGCCAGTGGCAAGGGGGGGAATCAGGAGACCCAGTACTTC
j_gene: TRBJ2-5
abundance: NA
v_gene: TRBV19
d_gene: NA

CDR3aa: CSVPGRSRNEQFF
CDR3nt: TGCAGCGTTCCGGGGAGGTCGCGCAATGAGCAGTTCTTC
j_gene: TRBJ2-1
abundance: once
v_gene: TRBV29-1
d_gene: NA

CDR3aa: CASSATDRGIIQYF
CDR3nt: TGTGCCAGCAGCGCCACGGACAGGGGAATCATTCAGTACTTC
j_gene: TRBJ2-4
abundance: NA
v_gene: TRBV7-2
d_gene: TRBD1

CDR3aa: CASILQGNTEAFF
CDR3nt: TGTGCCAGCATTTTACAGGGAAACACTGAAGCTTTCTTT
j_gene: TRBJ1-1
abundance: NA
v_gene: TRBV6-6
d_gene: NA